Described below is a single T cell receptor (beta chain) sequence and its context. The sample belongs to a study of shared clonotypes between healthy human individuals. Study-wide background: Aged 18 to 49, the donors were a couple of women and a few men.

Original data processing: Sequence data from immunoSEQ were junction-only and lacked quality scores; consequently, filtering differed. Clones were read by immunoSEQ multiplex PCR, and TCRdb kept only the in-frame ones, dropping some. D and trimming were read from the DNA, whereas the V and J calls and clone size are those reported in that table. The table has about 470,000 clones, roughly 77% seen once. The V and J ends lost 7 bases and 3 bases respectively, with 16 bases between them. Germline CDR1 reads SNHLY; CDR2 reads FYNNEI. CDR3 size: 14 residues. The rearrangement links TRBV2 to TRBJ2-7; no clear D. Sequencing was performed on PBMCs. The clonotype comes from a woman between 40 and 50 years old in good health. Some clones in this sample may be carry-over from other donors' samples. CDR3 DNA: TGTGCCAGCACCGAGAGGCCCTCAATCTACGAGCAGTACTTC. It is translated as CASTERPSIYEQYF.